This T cell receptor (beta chain) was obtained from a study of T cells after posttransplantation cyclophosphamide. CDR3 length: 14 amino acids. Per the germline V gene, CDR1 is SQVTM and CDR2 is ANQGSEA. Germline trimming cut 4 bases from V and 4 bases from J; bases unmatched to any gene: 6. In the case of this clone: Its antigen is currently unknown.

Study-level results: Recipient CMV seropositivity and CMV reactivation strongly tracked TRB clonality. Donor CD8+ memory clones often dominated recipient blood repertoires at later times.

This table comes from immunoSEQ multiplex PCR, and its TCRdb copy is limited to in-frame clones, with some not included. Here the sample spans more than 5,500 clones, 98% being singletons. This TCR came from a man aged 35-49 years in good health, CMV-negative, and a related stem cell transplant donor. The chain carries TRBV29-1 and TRBJ2-2; 7 bases agree with TRBD2. The sequenced sample was memory CD4+ T cells sorted from PBMCs. CDR3 DNA sequence: TGCAGCGTTGGCGGGGGTCGAGGCACCGGGGAGCTGTTTTTT. Residues: CSVGGGRGTGELFF.